This TCR beta chain was sequenced for a study of CD8+CD57+ T cells in acquired aplastic anemia. Study-wide background: Recorded DNA amounts for sorted CD4+ and CD8+ cells had an average of 3.2 ug.

This CDR3 spans 12 amino acids. J gave up 5 bases and V 6 bases, and 3 bases lay outside the gene matches. Germline values: CDR1 SQVTM, CDR2 ANQGSEA. This clonotype was counted at least ten times. Investigators profiled TCR beta VDJ and CDR3 from genomic DNA template. TCRdb re-called the reads through MiXCR, storing one row per CDR3 protein. The table records hundreds of thousands of distinct CDR3 sequences, under 80% of them present only once. Sample: sorted CD4+, CD8+, or CD8+CD57+ T cells (not recorded which) from PBMCs. The chain is built from TRBV29-1 and TRBJ2-1; 8 nucleotides align to TRBD1. The receptor comes from a human donor in good health, serving as a control. CDR3 in DNA: TGCAGCGTGGCCAGGGGGCACAATGAGCAGTTCTTC. This codes for CSVARGHNEQFF.